Sequencing of this TCR beta chain was carried out in a study of shared clonotypes between healthy human individuals. Study-level background: CD4 naive and memory got three plates each, CD8 naive two, CD8 memory one.

The table came from immunoSEQ multiplex PCR; TCRdb's copy has only in-frame clones and leaves some out. Found here are millions of clones, more than 80% of them singletons; the top ten hold roughly 0.14%. Germline V gene lookup returns CDR1 KGHSH and CDR2 LQKENI. The CDR3 spans 15 residues. V shed 0 bases and J 4 bases; nucleotides not matched to a gene: 4. V and J are TRBV18 and TRBJ1-1; 8 bases line up with TRBD1. The sequence came from a man aged 18 to 29 in good health. Sequenced: naive CD4+ T cells sorted from blood. Subset noted: CD45RA+ positively selected. Here the CDR3 DNA reads TGTGCCAGCTCACCACCCAGGGGGCACGGCACTGAAGCTTTCTTT. Translation: CASSPPRGHGTEAFF.